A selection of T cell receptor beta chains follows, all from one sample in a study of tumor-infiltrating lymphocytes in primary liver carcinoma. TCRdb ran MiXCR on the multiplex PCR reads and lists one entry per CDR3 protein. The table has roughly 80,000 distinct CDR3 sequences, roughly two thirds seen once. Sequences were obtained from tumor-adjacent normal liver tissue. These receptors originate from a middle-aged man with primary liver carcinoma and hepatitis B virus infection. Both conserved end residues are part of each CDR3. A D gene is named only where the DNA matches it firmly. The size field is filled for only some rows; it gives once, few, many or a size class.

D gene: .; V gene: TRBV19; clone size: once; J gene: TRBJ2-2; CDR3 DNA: TGTCCCAGTAGTACCGGACTCGACAGGACCACCGGGGAGCTGTTTTTT; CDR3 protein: CPSSTGLDRTTGELFF
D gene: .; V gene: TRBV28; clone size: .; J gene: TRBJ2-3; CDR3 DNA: TGTGCCAGCAGTCGCCTCCCGCAAAGCACAGATACGCCGTATTTT; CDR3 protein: CASSRLPQSTDTPYF
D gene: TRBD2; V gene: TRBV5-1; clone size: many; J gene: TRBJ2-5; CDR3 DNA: TGCGCCAGCAGCTCCTACGGGGGGTCGGGAGAGACCCAGTACTTC; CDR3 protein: CASSSYGGSGETQYF
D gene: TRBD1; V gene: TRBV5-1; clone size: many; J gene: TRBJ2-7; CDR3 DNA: TGCGCCAGCAGCTCGGACAGGTCCTACGAGCAGTACTTC; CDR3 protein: CASSSDRSYEQYF
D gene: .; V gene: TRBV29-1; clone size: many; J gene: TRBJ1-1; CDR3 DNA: TGCAGCGTTGACGGGGGGTGGGGGATGAGGACTGAAGCTTTCTTT; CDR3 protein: CSVDGGWGMRTEAFF
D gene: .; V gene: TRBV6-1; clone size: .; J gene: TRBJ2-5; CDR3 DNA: TGTGCCAGCAGTGAAGGGACGGCCGTAGAGACCCAATACTTC; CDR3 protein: CASSEGTAVETQYF
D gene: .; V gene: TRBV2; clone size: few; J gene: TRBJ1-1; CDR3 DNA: TGTGCCAGCAGTACTGACAGGCTAGACACTGAAGCTTTCTTT; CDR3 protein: CASSTDRLDTEAFF
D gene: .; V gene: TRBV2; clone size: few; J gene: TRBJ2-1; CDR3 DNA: TGTGCCAGCAGGGTCGATGAGCAGTTCTTC; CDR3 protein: CASRVDEQFF
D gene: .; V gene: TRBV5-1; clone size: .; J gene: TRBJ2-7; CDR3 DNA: TGCGCCAGCAGCTCCTCGTACGAGCCGTACTTC; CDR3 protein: CASSSSYEPYF
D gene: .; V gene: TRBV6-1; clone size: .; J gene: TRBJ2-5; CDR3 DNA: TGTGCCAGCAGTGCAGGATTAGTCCAGGAGACCCAGTACTTC; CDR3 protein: CASSAGLVQETQYF
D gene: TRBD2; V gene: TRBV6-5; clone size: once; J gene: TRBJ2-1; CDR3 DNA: TGTGCCAGCAGTTACGTCAGACTAGCTGGAGGGGATGAGCAGTTCTTC; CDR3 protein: CASSYVRLAGGDEQFF
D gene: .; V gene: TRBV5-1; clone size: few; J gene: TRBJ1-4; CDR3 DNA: TGCGCCAGCAGCTTGGATGGCCGACCGAATGAAAAACTGTTTTTT; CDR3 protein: CASSLDGRPNEKLFF
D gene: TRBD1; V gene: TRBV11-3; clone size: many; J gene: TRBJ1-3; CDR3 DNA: TGTGTCAGCTCGACAGGGCTATCTGGAAACACCATATATTTT; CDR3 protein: CVSSTGLSGNTIYF
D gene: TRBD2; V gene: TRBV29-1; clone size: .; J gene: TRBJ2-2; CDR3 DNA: TGCAGCGCTGTGACTAGCGCGGCGAACACCGGGGAGCTGTTCTTT; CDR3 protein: CSAVTSAANTGELFF
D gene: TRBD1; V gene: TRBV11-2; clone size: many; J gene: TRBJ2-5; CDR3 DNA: TGTGCCAGCAGCTCGGGACAGCCCCAAGAGACCCAGTACTTC; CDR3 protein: CASSSGQPQETQYF
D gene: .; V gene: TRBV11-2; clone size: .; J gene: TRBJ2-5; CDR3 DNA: TGTGCCAGCACTGGACAGGCAGGGAGGAGGGAGACCCAGTACTTC; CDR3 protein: CASTGQAGRRETQYF
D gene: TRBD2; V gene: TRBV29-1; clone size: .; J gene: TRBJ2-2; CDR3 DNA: TGCAGCGTTGGGACTAGCGCGGCGACCGTCGGGGAGCTGTTTTTT; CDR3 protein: CSVGTSAATVGELFF
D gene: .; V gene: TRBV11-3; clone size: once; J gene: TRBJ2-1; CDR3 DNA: TGTGCCAGCACCTTAGGGTGGCAGGATAGTCGGGGGTCCTACAATGAGCAGTTCTTC; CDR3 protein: CASTLGWQDSRGSYNEQFF
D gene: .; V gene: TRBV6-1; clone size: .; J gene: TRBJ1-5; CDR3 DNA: TGTGCCAGCCAGGGGAGAATGGGCGGCGATCAGCCCCAACATTTT; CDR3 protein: CASQGRMGGDQPQHF
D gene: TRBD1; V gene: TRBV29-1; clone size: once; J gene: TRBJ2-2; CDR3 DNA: TGCAGTGTTAAAGGACAGGGGTCCGGGGAGCTGGTTTTT; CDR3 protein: CSVKGQGSGELVF
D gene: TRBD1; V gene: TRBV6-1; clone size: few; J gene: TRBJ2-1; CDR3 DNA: TGTGCCAGCAGCTTACTCGACAGGGGCTACAATGAGCAGCTCTTC; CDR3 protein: CASSLLDRGYNEQLF
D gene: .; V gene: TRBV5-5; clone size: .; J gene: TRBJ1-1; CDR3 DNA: TGTGCCAGCAGCTTTGGGGACCGGTCCAGCTTGAACACTGAAGCTTTTTTT; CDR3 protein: CASSFGDRSSLNTEAFF
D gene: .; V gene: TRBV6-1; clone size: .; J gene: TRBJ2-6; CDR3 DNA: TGTGCCAGCATAGCCAGCCCCAACTCTGGGGCCAACGTCCTAACTTTC; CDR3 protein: CASIASPNSGANVLTF
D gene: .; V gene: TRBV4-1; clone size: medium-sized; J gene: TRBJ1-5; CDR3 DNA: TGCGCCAGCAGCCAAGATCATGGGGGAAATCAGCCCCAGCATTTT; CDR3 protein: CASSQDHGGNQPQHF
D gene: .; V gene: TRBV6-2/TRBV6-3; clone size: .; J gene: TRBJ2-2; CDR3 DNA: TGTGTCAGGAGACCCGGGCAGGCCGGGGAGCTGTTTTTT; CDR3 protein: CVRRPGQAGELFF
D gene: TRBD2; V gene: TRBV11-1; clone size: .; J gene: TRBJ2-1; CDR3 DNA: TGTGCCAGCACTTTAGGACTAGCGGAGACCAATGAGCAGTTCTTC; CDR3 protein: CASTLGLAETNEQFF
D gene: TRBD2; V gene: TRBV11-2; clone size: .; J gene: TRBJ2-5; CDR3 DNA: TGTGCCAGCAGCTTAGATCCTTGGTCTAGCGGGAGAGGAGAGACCATGTACTTC; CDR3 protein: CASSLDPWSSGRGETMYF
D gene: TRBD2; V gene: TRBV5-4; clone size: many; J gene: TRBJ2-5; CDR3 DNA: TGTGCCAGCAGCTTGGACTCTGGACTAGCGGGGGGGGAAGAGACCCAGTACTTC; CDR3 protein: CASSLDSGLAGGEETQYF
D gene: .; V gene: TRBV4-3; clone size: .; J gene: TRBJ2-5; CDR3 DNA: TGCACCAGCAGCCAGCACAGAGCCCAAGAGACCCAGTACTTC; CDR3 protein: CTSSQHRAQETQYF
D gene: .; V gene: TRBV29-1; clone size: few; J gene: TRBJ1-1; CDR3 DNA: TGCAGCGTCTCGAATAGGGGGGGAACTGAAGCTTTCTTT; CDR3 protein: CSVSNRGGTEAFF
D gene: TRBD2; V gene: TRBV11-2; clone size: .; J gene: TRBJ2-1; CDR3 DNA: TGTGCCAGCAGCTTAACCGGGACTAGCGGGGACCATGGGCAATTCTTC; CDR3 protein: CASSLTGTSGDHGQFF
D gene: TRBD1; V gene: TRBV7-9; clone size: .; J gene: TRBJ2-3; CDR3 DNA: TGTGCCAGCAGCTTAGGTAACAGGGGAGACACAGATACGCAGTATTTT; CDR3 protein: CASSLGNRGDTDTQYF
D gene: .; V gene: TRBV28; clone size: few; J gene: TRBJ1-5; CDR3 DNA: TGTGCCAGCAGCCCCGGGGAGGACGGAACCTATTCGGGCAATCAGCCCCAGCATTTT; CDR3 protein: CASSPGEDGTYSGNQPQHF
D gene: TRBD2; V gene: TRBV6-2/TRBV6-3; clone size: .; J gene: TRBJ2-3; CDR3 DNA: TGTGCCAGCAGCTTCCTCCGACTTGTAGGAGCGGGGGCAGATACGCAGTATTTT; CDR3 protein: CASSFLRLVGAGADTQYF
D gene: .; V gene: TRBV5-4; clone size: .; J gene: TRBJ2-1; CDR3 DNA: TGTGCCAGCGGCTTGGCTGGAGGGCGGGAAGGCAATGAGCAGTTCTTT; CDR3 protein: CASGLAGGREGNEQFF